What follows is one T cell receptor beta chain and its context. The antigen is not known. Time point denoted: patch test 1, 2 weeks after DPC sensitization. Noted treatment: therapeutic diphenylcyclopropenone sensitization with weekly scalp DPC. Prior to each patch test being applied, blood was drawn. This sample is part of a study of human T cells and chemical hapten exposure. MiXCR was run by TCRdb on the RACE reads, yielding one entry per CDR3 protein. Of under 450,000 distinct CDR3 sequences in the sample, nearly 5% are singletons; the top ten hold approximately 2.1%. Study results and caveats: Alopecia was present in the donors, so their immune response may differ from healthy people's.

The sequencing here drew on whole blood, taken in connection with sensitization to the hapten diphenylcyclopropenone (DPC). This clonotype was sampled from a woman aged 50 to 60 with alopecia areata. Some clones in this sample may be carry-over from other donors' samples.

DNA of the CDR3: TGTGCCAGCAGCATCCTGGACAGGGATAGCAATCAGCCCCAGCATTTT. Its translation: CASSILDRDSNQPQHF. This rearrangement joins TRBV28 to TRBJ1-5, with 8 bases aligning to TRBD1. Per the germline V gene, CDR1 is MDHEN and CDR2 is SYDVKM. There are 16 residues in the CDR3. J was trimmed by 0 bases and V by 6 bases; bases with no gene match: 7.